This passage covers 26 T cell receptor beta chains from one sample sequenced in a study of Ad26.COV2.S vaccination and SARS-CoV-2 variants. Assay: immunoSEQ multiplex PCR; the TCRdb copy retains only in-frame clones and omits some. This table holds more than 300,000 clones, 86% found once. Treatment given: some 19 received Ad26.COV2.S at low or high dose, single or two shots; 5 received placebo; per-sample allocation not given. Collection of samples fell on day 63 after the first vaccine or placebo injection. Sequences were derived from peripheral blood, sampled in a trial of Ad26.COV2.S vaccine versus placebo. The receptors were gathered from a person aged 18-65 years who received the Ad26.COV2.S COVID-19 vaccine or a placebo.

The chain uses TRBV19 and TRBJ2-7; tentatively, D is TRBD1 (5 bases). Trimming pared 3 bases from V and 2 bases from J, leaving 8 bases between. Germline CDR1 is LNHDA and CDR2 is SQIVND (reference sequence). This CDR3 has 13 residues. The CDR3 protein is CASSMARAYEQYF. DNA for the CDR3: TGTGCCAGTAGTATGGCCAGGGCCTACGAGCAGTACTTC.

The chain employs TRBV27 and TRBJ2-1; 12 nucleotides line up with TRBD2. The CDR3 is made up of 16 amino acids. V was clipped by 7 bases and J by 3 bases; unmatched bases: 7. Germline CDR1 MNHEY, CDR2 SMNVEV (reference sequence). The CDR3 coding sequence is TGTGCCAGCACCTTGGTGGGACTAGCGGGCTACAATGAGCAGTTCTTC. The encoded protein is CASTLVGLAGYNEQFF.

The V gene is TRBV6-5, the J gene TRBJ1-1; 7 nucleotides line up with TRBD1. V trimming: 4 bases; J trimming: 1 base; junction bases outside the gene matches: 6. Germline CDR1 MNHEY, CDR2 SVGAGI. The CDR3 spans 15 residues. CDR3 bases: TGTGCCAGCAGTTCGACAGGGTTTAGGAACACTGAAGCTTTCTTT. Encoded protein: CASSSTGFRNTEAFF.

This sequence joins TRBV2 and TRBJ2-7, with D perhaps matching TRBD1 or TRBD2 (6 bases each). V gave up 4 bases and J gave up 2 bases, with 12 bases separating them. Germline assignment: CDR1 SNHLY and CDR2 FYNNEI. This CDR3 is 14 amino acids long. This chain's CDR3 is CASSGLGGTYEQYF. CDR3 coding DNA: TGTGCCAGCAGTGGACTAGGGGGAACCTACGAGCAGTACTTC.

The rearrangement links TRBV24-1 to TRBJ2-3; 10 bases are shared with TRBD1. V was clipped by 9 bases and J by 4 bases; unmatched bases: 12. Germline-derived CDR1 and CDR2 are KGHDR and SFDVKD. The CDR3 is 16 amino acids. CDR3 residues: CATGPGQGSAADTQYF. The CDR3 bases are TGTGCCACCGGCCCGGGACAGGGGAGCGCGGCAGATACGCAGTATTTT.

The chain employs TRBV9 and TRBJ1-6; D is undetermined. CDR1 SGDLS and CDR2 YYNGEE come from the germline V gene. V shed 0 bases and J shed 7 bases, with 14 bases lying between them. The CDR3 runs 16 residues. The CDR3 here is CASSVGLDPGNSPLHF. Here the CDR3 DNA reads TGTGCCAGCAGCGTAGGTCTAGACCCCGGAAATTCACCCCTCCACTTT.

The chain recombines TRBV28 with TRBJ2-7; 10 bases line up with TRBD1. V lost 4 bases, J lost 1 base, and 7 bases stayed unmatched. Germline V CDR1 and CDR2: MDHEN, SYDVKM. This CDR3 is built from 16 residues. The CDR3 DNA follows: TGTGCCAGCAGTTCCGCCGGGACAGGGGTTTCCTACGAGCAGTACTTC. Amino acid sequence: CASSSAGTGVSYEQYF.

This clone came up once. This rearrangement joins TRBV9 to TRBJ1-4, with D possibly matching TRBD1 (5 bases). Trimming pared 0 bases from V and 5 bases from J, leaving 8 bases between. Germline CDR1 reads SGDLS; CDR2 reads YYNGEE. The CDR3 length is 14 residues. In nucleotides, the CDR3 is TGTGCCAGCAGCGTAGCAGGGTCAAATGAAAAACTGTTTTTT. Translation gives CASSVAGSNEKLFF. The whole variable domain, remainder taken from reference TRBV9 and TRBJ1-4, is DSGVTQTPKHLITATGQRVTLRCSPRSGDLSVYWYQQSLDQGLQFLIQYYNGEERAKGNILERFSAQQFPDLHSELNLSSLELGDSALYFCASSVAGSNEKLFFGSGTQLSVL.

This CDR3 reads CASSKRSGELFF. Here the CDR3 DNA reads TGTGCCAGCAGTAAACGGTCCGGGGAGCTGTTTTTT. The chain carries TRBV12-3 or TRBV12-4 and TRBJ2-2, with D uncertain. The V and J ends lost 5 bases and 6 bases respectively, with 7 bases between them. The CDR3 sequence is 12 residues long.

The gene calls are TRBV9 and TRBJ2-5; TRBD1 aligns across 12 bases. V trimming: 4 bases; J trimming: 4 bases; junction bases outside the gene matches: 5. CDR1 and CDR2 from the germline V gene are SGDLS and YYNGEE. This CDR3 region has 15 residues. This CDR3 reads CASSPGTGGVETQYF. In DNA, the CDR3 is TGTGCCAGCAGCCCCGGGACAGGGGGCGTAGAGACCCAGTACTTC.

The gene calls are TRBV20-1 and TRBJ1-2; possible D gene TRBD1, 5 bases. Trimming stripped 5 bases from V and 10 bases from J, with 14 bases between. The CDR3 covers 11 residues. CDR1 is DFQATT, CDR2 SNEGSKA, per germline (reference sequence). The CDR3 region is CSAHFGGVYTF. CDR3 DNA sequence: TGCAGTGCTCACTTCGGGGGAGTCTACACCTTC.

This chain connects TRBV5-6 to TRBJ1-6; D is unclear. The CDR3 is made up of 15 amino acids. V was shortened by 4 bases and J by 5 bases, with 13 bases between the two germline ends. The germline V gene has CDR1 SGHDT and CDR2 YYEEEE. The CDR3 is CASSGRRGNNSPLHF. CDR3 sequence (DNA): TGTGCCAGCAGCGGACGCCGGGGAAATAATTCACCCCTCCACTTT. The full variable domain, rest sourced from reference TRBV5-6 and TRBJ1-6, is DAGVTQSPTHLIKTRGQQVTLRCSPKSGHDTVSWYQQALGQGPQFIFQYYEEEERQRGNFPDRFSGHQFPNYSSELNVNALLLGDSALYLCASSGRRGNNSPLHFGNGTRLTVT.

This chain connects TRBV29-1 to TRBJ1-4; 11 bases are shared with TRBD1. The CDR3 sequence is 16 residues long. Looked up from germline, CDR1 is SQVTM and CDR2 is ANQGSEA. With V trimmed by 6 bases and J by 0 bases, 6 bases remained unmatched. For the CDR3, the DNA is TGCAGCGTCGGACAGGGGGCAACCTCAACTAATGAAAAACTGTTTTTT. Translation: CSVGQGATSTNEKLFF.

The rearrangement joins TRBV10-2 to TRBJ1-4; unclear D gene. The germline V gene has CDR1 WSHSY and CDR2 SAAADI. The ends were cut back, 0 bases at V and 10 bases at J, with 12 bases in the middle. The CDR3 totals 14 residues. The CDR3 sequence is CASSESGGSLKLFF. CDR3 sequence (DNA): TGCGCCAGCAGTGAGTCAGGAGGCAGCTTAAAACTGTTTTTT.

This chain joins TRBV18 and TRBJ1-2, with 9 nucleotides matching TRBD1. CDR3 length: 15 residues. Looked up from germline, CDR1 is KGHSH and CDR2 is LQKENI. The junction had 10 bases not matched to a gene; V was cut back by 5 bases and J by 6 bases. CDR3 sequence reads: CASSTGGQGWDGYTF. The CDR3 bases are TGTGCCAGCTCAACCGGAGGACAGGGGTGGGATGGCTACACCTTC.

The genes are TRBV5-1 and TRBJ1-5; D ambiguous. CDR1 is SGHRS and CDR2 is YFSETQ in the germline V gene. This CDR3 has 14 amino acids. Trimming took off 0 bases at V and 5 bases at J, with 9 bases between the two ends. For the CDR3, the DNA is TGCGCCAGCAGCTTGGAGGCAGGCTATCAGCCCCAGCATTTT. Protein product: CASSLEAGYQPQHF.

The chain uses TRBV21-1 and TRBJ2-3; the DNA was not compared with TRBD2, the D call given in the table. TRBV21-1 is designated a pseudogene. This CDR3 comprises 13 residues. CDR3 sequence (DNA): TGTGCCAGCAGCAAAGAGGGCGGGGGGGCGCAGTATTTT. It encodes CASSKEGGGAQYF.

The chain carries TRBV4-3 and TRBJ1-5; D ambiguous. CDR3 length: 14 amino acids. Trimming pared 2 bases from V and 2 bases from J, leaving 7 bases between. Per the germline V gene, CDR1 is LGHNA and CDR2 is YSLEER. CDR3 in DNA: TGCGCCAGCAGCCAAATCGTGGGCAATCAGCCCCAGCATTTT. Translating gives CASSQIVGNQPQHF.

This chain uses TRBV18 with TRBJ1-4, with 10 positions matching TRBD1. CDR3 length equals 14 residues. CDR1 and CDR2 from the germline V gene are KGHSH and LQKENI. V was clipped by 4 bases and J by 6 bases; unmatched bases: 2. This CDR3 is CASSRDRGDEKLFF. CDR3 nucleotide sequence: TGTGCCAGCTCACGGGACAGGGGAGATGAAAAACTGTTTTTT. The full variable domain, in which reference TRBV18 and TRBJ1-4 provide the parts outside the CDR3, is NAGVMQNPRHLVRRRGQEARLRCSPMKGHSHVYWYRQLPEEGLKFMVYLQKENIIDESGMPKERFSAEFPKEGPSILRIQQVVRGDSAAYFCASSRDRGDEKLFFGSGTQLSVL.

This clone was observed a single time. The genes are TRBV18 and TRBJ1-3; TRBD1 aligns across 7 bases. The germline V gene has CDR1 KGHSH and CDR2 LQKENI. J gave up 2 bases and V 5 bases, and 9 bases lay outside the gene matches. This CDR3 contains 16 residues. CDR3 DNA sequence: TGTGCCAGCTCAGCCTCTGGGCAGGGGGCTGGAAACACCATATATTTT. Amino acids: CASSASGQGAGNTIYF.

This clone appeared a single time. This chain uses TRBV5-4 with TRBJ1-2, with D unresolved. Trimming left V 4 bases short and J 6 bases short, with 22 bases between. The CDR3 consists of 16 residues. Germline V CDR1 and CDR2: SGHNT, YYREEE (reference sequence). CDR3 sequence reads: CASSPSRLKRLHGYTF. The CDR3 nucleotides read TGTGCCAGCAGCCCATCACGATTAAAACGACTCCATGGCTACACCTTC.

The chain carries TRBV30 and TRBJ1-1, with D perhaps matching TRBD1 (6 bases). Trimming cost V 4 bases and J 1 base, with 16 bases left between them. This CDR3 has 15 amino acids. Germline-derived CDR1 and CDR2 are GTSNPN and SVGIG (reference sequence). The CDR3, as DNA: TGTGCCTGGACCACCGGCCAGGGGCGGAACACTGAAGCTTTCTTT. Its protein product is CAWTTGQGRNTEAFF.

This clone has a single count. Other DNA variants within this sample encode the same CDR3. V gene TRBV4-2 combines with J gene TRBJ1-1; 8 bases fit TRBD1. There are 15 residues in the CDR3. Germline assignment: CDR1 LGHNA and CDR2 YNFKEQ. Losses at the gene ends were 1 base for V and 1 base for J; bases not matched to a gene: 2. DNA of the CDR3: TGTGCCAGCAGCCAAGGCGACAGGGGGAACACTGAAGCTTTCTTT. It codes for CASSQGDRGNTEAFF.

As DNA, the CDR3 is TGTGCCAGCAGCGTAGAAGGACTAGGTGACACCGGGGAGCTGTTTTTT. It specifies CASSVEGLGDTGELFF. V and J are TRBV9 and TRBJ2-2; TRBD2 agrees at 7 bases. Losses at the gene ends were 0 bases for V and 3 bases for J; bases not matched to a gene: 5. The CDR3 consists of 16 residues. Germline V gives CDR1 SGDLS, CDR2 YYNGEE.

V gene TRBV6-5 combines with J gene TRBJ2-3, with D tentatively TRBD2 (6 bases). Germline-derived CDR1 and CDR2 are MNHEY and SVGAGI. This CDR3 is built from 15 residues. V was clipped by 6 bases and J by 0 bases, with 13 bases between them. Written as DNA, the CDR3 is TGTGCCAGCAGGGCCTGGGGGGATAGCACAGATACGCAGTATTTT. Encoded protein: CASRAWGDSTDTQYF.

DNA of the CDR3: TGTGCCAGTACCCCATCTGGTAGGCTGGGGTCATATCAGCCCCAGCATTTT. Amino acid sequence: CASTPSGRLGSYQPQHF. The chain combines TRBV19 with TRBJ1-5; D not resolved. The germline V gene encodes CDR1 LNHDA and CDR2 SQIVND (reference sequence). Trimming left V 7 bases short and J 5 bases short, with 24 bases between. There are 17 residues in the CDR3.